This T cell receptor (beta chain) appears in the sequencing data of a study of control samples from healthy donors and cancer patients. The V end lost 2 bases, the J end lost 4 bases, and 7 bases lay between the germline ends. The CDR3 is made up of 13 amino acids. Only in-frame clones appear in the TCRdb table, and some are missing; sequencing was by immunoSEQ multiplex PCR. The sample shows 90,000 to 110,000 clones, approximately 90% of them seen only once. This clonotype originated in a human donor in good health. The donor label of this sample is uncertain. The V and J genes are TRBV12-3 or TRBV12-4 and TRBJ2-3, with D tentatively TRBD1 or TRBD2 (5 bases each). The sample consisted of blood. The CDR3 loop is CASSLWGSDTQYF. For the CDR3, the DNA is TGTGCCAGCAGTTTATGGGGGTCAGATACGCAGTATTTT.